These 29 T cell receptor beta chains originate from one sample sequenced in a study of blood T cell repertoires in COVID-19. Some clones are missing from TCRdb's copy, which holds only in-frame ones; the method was immunoSEQ multiplex PCR. This table has 280,000 or so clones, roughly 85% appearing once. The source material was peripheral blood. Receptor source: a human donor in a cohort sampled during active COVID-19.

The genes are TRBV12-2 and TRBJ2-7; TRBD2, as called in the table, went unchecked against the DNA. TRBV12-2 is marked as a pseudogene. The CDR3 totals 15 residues. CDR3 sequence reads: CASRLVPRGAHEQYF. The DNA of the CDR3 is TGTGCAAGTCGCTTAGTTCCCCGGGGGGCCCACGAGCAGTACTTC.

This clone came up a few times. The V gene is TRBV5-1, the J gene TRBJ2-1; 7 bases match TRBD2. J gave up 1 base and V 3 bases, and 10 bases lay outside the gene matches. Germline CDR1 and CDR2: SGHRS and YFSETQ. CDR3 length equals 17 residues. CDR3 amino acids: CASSSGNPSGSYNEQFF. The CDR3 DNA reads as TGCGCCAGCAGCTCCGGGAACCCTAGCGGTTCCTACAATGAGCAGTTCTTC.

In this sample, this clone turned up a few times. This chain uses TRBV2 with TRBJ2-2, with TRBD1 matching over 7 bases. The germline CDR1 and CDR2 sequences are SNHLY and FYNNEI. There are 15 residues in the CDR3. After removal of 6 bases from V and 6 bases from J, the junction contained 10 bases not matched to a gene. The CDR3 protein is CASSKETGRSGELFF. The CDR3 coding sequence is TGTGCCAGCAGCAAGGAGACAGGGCGGTCCGGGGAGCTGTTTTTT.

CDR3 nucleotides: TGTGCCAGCAGCCGGACAGGGGGAGAGCAGTACTTC. This gives the protein CASSRTGGEQYF. This rearrangement joins TRBV7-9 to TRBJ2-7; 10 nucleotides agree with TRBD1. The V gene end was trimmed by 5 bases and the J gene end by 7 bases; junction bases not matched to a gene: 2. In germline, CDR1 is SEHNR, CDR2 FQNEAQ (reference sequence). The CDR3 has 12 residues.

This clone has only one observation. The rearrangement links TRBV28 to TRBJ1-2; 8 bases align to TRBD1. The germline V gene encodes CDR1 MDHEN and CDR2 SYDVKM. With 5 bases clipped from V and 7 bases from J, the junction kept 9 bases outside the gene matches. The CDR3 spans 14 residues. The CDR3 nucleotides read TGTGCCAGCAGTCCCGGGACAGGTTTCGGTGGCTACACCTTC. It codes for CASSPGTGFGGYTF.

The gene calls are TRBV5-1 and TRBJ2-2, with a tentative D call TRBD2 (6 bases). CDR3 length: 15 amino acids. The germline CDR1 and CDR2 sequences are SGHRS and YFSETQ. V lost 3 bases to trimming and J lost 2 bases, with 11 bases between them. The CDR3 loop is CASSWSGSNTGELFF. In DNA form, the CDR3 reads TGCGCCAGCAGCTGGAGCGGGTCAAACACCGGGGAGCTGTTTTTT.

The chain links TRBV20-1 to TRBJ2-1, with TRBD2 identical over 9 bases. Unmatched junction bases numbered 6, after V lost 7 bases and J lost 11 bases. The CDR3 totals 11 residues. Germline CDR1 DFQATT, CDR2 SNEGSKA (reference sequence). CDR3 nucleotide sequence: TGCAGTGTCGCCCTAGCGGGAAAGCAGTTCTTC. Translating it yields CSVALAGKQFF.

The rearrangement uses TRBV5-1 and TRBJ2-5; the D is unclear. The length of the CDR3 is 13 residues. V gave up 0 bases and J gave up 12 bases, with 15 bases separating them. Germline V gene lookup returns CDR1 SGHRS and CDR2 YFSETQ. CDR3 sequence (DNA): TGCGCCAGCAGCTTGGCGGGTTATTCGTATGAGTACTTC. Its protein is CASSLAGYSYEYF.

This clone was counted a single time. The rearrangement links TRBV24-1 to TRBJ1-2; 7 bases align to TRBD1. The CDR3 is 13 residues long. Looked up from germline, CDR1 is KGHDR and CDR2 is SFDVKD. Unmatched junction bases numbered 4, after V lost 4 bases and J lost 6 bases. CDR3 in amino acids: CATSDPTGNGYTF. For the CDR3, the DNA is TGTGCCACCAGTGACCCGACAGGGAATGGCTACACCTTC.

The chain is built from TRBV5-6 and TRBJ1-4, with D perhaps TRBD1 (5 bases). The CDR3 covers 17 residues. V lost 3 bases and J 5 bases, leaving 20 bases between the germline ends. The germline CDR1 and CDR2 sequences are SGHDT and YYEEEE. CDR3 bases: TGTGCCAGCAGCTGGGGGGTAGGGAAGCTACTCAATGAAAAACTGTTTTTT. Translating gives CASSWGVGKLLNEKLFF.

The V and J genes are TRBV7-6 and TRBJ2-7, with TRBD1 matching over 8 bases. V was pared by 0 bases and J by 0 bases, with 10 bases of the junction left unmatched. Germline assignment: CDR1 SGHVS and CDR2 FNYEAQ. This CDR3 has 18 amino acids. CDR3 amino acids: CASSLAVGQGLGSYEQYF. The CDR3 DNA reads TGTGCCAGCAGCTTAGCGGTCGGACAGGGCCTAGGCTCCTACGAGCAGTACTTC.

This rearrangement joins TRBV18 to TRBJ2-3, with a tentative D call TRBD1 (5 bases). The CDR3 is 13 residues long. With 6 bases removed from V and 3 bases from J, the gap between germline ends came to 10 bases. The germline CDR1 and CDR2 sequences are KGHSH and LQKENI. As DNA, the CDR3 is TGTGCCAGCTCCACAGGTGGGACAGATACGCAGTATTTT. Encoded protein: CASSTGGTDTQYF.

This clone has only a few counts. The chain couples TRBV6-2 or TRBV6-3 to TRBJ2-1; possibly TRBD2 for D (5 bases). This CDR3 is built from 15 residues. Germline-derived CDR1 and CDR2 are MNHEY and SVGEGT. V was clipped by 5 bases and J by 9 bases, with 20 bases between them. The CDR3: CASSSQTRPMGEQFF. The CDR3 bases are TGTGCCAGCAGTAGCCAAACTAGGCCCATGGGTGAGCAGTTCTTC.

The rearrangement uses TRBV7-8 and TRBJ1-5; D is undetermined. The CDR3 is 14 amino acids. V was pared by 1 base and J by 4 bases, with 8 bases between. The germline gives CDR1 SGHVS, CDR2 FQNEAQ. Written as DNA, the CDR3 is TGTGCCAGCAGCTTAGGCAGGCTTAATCAGCCCCAGCATTTT. It yields the protein CASSLGRLNQPQHF.

This clone was counted once. The chain recombines TRBV18 with TRBJ1-6; perhaps TRBD1 as D (5 bases). The V gene lost 3 bases and the J gene lost 7 bases, with 10 bases spanning the gap. The CDR3 consists of 14 residues. The V gene's germline CDR1 is KGHSH and CDR2 LQKENI. DNA for the CDR3: TGTGCCAGCTCACCGCGGCAGGGCAATTCACCCCTCCACTTT. Its protein is CASSPRQGNSPLHF.

This chain links TRBV11-2 with TRBJ2-3; the D is unclear. Germline assignment: CDR1 SGHAT and CDR2 FQNNGV. The CDR3 consists of 13 residues. Trimming shortened V by 4 bases and J by 7 bases, and 12 bases separated the two germline ends. CDR3 sequence (DNA): TGTGCCAGCAGCTCTTCTCGCGGCTATACGCAGTATTTT. The encoded protein is CASSSSRGYTQYF.

The chain combines TRBV7-9 with TRBJ1-1; TRBD1 matches 7 bases. Germline CDR1 SEHNR, CDR2 FQNEAQ (reference sequence). Germline trimming cut 5 bases from V and 5 bases from J; bases unmatched to any gene: 8. This CDR3 spans 14 amino acids. CDR3 DNA sequence: TGTGCCAGCAGCCAAAGGGGACAGTTTACTGAAGCTTTCTTT. Residues: CASSQRGQFTEAFF.

The chain employs TRBV19 and TRBJ2-6; D is ambiguous. Between the trimmed V and J ends, which lost 4 bases and 0 bases, there was a span of 4 bases. The CDR3 consists of 14 residues. The germline gives CDR1 LNHDA, CDR2 SQIVND (reference sequence). The CDR3 nucleotides read TGTGCCAGTAGTACCTTCTCTGGGGCCAACGTCCTGACTTTC. Protein: CASSTFSGANVLTF.

The chain couples TRBV7-2 to TRBJ1-2, with unresolved D. This CDR3 region has 17 residues. Germline CDR1 and CDR2: SGHTA and FQGNSA. V dropped 5 bases and J dropped 2 bases, with 21 bases sitting between them. The CDR3, as DNA: TGTGCCAGCAGCCAATTTAGAGCGGGGTACGCCAACTATGGCTACACCTTC. Translated, it gives CASSQFRAGYANYGYTF.

The chain has TRBV12-5 and TRBJ2-7; perhaps TRBD1 as D (6 bases). CDR3 length equals 13 residues. Germline assignment: CDR1 LGHNT and CDR2 FRNRAP. Trimming removed 7 bases from V and 3 bases from J, with 13 bases in between. CDR3 sequence reads: CASEAGDGYEQYF. The CDR3 bases are TGTGCTAGTGAGGCAGGGGACGGCTACGAGCAGTACTTC.

A single count supports this clone. The chain combines TRBV2 with TRBJ2-1; TRBD1 matches at 12 bases. The J segment lost 8 bases and the V segment lost 7 bases, leaving 3 bases of the junction unmatched. CDR1 is SNHLY, CDR2 FYNNEI, per germline. The CDR3 consists of 13 residues. The CDR3 loop is CASKRDRGHEQFF. In nucleotides, the CDR3 is TGTGCCAGCAAGCGGGACAGGGGGCATGAGCAGTTCTTC.

This chain joins TRBV15 and TRBJ1-4; no clear D gene. The CDR3 covers 14 residues. Germline assignment: CDR1 LNHNV and CDR2 YYDKDF (reference sequence). The ends were cut back, 0 bases at V and 4 bases at J, with 6 bases in the middle. The DNA of the CDR3 is TGTGCCACCAGCAGAGATCGACTTAATGAAAAACTGTTTTTT. This translates into CATSRDRLNEKLFF.

V and J are TRBV19 and TRBJ2-7, with 7 bases lining up with TRBD1. The germline CDR1 and CDR2 sequences are LNHDA and SQIVND (reference sequence). The CDR3 loop spans 14 amino acids. The V segment lost 6 bases and the J segment 2 bases; nucleotides outside the gene matches: 7. CDR3 protein: CASSNRGVTYEQYF. As DNA, the CDR3 is TGTGCCAGTAGCAACAGGGGAGTAACCTACGAGCAGTACTTC.

The gene calls are TRBV5-1 and TRBJ2-1; D unclear. This CDR3 region has 12 residues. Per germline, CDR1 SGHRS and CDR2 YFSETQ. Trimming pared 0 bases from V and 8 bases from J, leaving 6 bases between. CDR3: CASSLGADEQFF. The CDR3 DNA sequence: TGCGCCAGCAGCTTGGGCGCTGATGAGCAGTTCTTC.

Only one count was recorded for this clone. V usage is TRBV4-1 and J usage is TRBJ2-7; TRBD2 is a possible D gene (6 bases). The CDR3 sequence is 16 residues long. Germline-derived CDR1 and CDR2 are MGHRA and YSYEKL. With 0 bases removed from V and 1 base from J, the gap between germline ends came to 13 bases. CDR3 sequence reads: CASSQDVGGYSYEQYF. The CDR3 DNA is TGCGCCAGCAGCCAAGATGTCGGGGGTTATTCCTACGAGCAGTACTTC.

V usage is TRBV7-2 and J usage is TRBJ2-1; no reliable D call. Trimming took off 2 bases at V and 8 bases at J, with 7 bases between the two ends. Per germline, CDR1 SGHTA and CDR2 FQGNSA. The CDR3 totals 12 residues. For the CDR3, the DNA is TGTGCCAGCAGCTTAATTGACTATGAGCAGTTCTTC. This sequence encodes CASSLIDYEQFF. Using reference TRBV7-2 and TRBJ2-1 for the parts outside the CDR3, the full variable domain is GAGVSQSPSNKVTEKGKDVELRCDPISGHTALYWYRQSLGQGLEFLIYFQGNSAPDKSGLPSDRFSAERTGGSVSTLTIQRTQQEDSAVYLCASSLIDYEQFFGPGTRLTVL.

This clone was seen only once. This chain connects TRBV3-1 (or the pseudogene TRBV3-2) to TRBJ1-5, with D perhaps TRBD1 (5 bases). Trimming removed 3 bases from V and 2 bases from J, with 14 bases in between. This CDR3 comprises 16 residues. Germline V CDR1 and CDR2: LGHDT, YNNKEL (reference sequence). In nucleotides, the CDR3 is TGTGCCAGCAGCCATGGGGCCCGGGGGGGCAATCAGCCCCAGCATTTT. Protein: CASSHGARGGNQPQHF.

The CDR3 here is CASSTRDAEETQYF. The CDR3 region has the DNA TGTGCCAGCTCAACACGCGATGCGGAAGAGACCCAGTACTTC. The rearrangement links TRBV18 to TRBJ2-5; D is unclear. This CDR3 spans 14 amino acids. V was pared by 5 bases and J by 3 bases, with 13 bases between. Germline V gives CDR1 KGHSH, CDR2 LQKENI.

The chain is built from TRBV7-8 and TRBJ2-7; D is undetermined. The CDR3 has 14 amino acids. Trimming left V 6 bases short and J 3 bases short, with 15 bases between. Looked up from germline, CDR1 is SGHVS and CDR2 is FQNEAQ. The CDR3: CASRLGAGDYEQYF. In nucleotides, the CDR3 is TGTGCCAGCAGGCTGGGCGCCGGTGACTACGAGCAGTACTTC.